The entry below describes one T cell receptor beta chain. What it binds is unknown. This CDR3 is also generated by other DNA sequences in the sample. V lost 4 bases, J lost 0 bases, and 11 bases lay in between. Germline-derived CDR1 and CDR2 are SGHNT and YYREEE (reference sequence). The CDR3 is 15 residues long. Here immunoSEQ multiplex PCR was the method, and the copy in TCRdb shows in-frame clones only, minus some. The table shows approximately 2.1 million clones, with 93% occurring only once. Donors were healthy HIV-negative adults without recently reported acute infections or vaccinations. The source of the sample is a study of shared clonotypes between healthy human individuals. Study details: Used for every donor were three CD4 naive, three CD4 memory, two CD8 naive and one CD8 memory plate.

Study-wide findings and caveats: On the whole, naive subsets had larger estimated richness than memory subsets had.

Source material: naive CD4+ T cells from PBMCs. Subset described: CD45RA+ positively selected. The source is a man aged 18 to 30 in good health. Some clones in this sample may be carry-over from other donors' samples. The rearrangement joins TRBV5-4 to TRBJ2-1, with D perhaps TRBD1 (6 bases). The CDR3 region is CASSPTGNSYNEQFF. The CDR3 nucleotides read TGTGCCAGCAGCCCAACAGGGAACTCCTACAATGAGCAGTTCTTC.